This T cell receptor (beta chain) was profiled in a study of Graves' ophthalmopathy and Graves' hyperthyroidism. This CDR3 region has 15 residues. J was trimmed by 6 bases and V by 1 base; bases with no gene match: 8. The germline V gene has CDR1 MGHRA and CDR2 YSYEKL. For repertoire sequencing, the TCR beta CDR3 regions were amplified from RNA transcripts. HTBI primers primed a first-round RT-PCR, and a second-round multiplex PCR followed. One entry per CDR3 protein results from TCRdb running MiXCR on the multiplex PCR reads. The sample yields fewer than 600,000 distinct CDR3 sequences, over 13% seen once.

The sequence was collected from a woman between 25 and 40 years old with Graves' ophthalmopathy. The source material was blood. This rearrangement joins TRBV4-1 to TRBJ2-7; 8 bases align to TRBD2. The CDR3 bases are TGCGCCAGCAGCCAAGTTGGGACTAGGTCTCGCGAGCAGTACTTC. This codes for CASSQVGTRSREQYF.